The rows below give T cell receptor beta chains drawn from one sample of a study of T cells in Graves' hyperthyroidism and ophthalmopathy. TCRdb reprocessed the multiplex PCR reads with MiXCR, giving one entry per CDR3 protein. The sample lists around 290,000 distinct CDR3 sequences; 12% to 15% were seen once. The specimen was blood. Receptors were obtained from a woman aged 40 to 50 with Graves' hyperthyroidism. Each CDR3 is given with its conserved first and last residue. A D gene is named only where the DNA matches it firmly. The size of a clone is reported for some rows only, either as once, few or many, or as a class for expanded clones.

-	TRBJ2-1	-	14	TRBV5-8	CASSLGLDKNEQFF	TGTGCCAGCAGCTTGGGACTAGATAAAAATGAGCAGTTCTTC
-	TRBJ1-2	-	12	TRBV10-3	CAISDERYGYTF	TGTGCCATCAGTGACGAACGGTATGGCTACACCTTC
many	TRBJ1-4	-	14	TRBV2	CASSLDSENEKLFF	TGTGCCAGCAGTCTGGACAGCGAGAATGAAAAACTGTTTTTT
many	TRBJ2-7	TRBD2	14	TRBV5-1	CASSLAGDVYEQYF	TGCGCCAGCAGCTTAGCGGGAGATGTGTACGAGCAGTACTTC
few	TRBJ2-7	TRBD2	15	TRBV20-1	CSAIPIRREGYEQYF	TGCAGTGCTATCCCAATTAGGCGGGAGGGGTACGAGCAGTACTTC
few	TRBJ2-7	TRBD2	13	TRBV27	CASSLSGRYEQYF	TGTGCCAGCAGTTTAAGCGGGAGATACGAGCAGTACTTC
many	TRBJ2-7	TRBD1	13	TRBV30	CAWSRDRGYEQYF	TGTGCCTGGAGCCGGGACAGGGGCTACGAGCAGTACTTC
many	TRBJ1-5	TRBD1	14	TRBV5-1	CASSFGTGNQPQHF	TGCGCCAGCAGCTTCGGGACAGGGAATCAGCCCCAGCATTTT
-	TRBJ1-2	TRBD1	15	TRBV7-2	CASSLPGGTDYGYTF	TGTGCCAGCAGCTTACCAGGGGGCACCGATTATGGCTACACCTTC
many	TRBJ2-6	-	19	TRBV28	CASSPGPGPVGRGANVLTF	TGTGCCAGCAGTCCCGGCCCGGGGCCCGTCGGAAGAGGGGCCAACGTCCTGACTTTC
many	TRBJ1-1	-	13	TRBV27	CASSFSVGSGAFF	TGTGCCAGCAGTTTTTCCGTGGGTAGTGGAGCTTTCTTT